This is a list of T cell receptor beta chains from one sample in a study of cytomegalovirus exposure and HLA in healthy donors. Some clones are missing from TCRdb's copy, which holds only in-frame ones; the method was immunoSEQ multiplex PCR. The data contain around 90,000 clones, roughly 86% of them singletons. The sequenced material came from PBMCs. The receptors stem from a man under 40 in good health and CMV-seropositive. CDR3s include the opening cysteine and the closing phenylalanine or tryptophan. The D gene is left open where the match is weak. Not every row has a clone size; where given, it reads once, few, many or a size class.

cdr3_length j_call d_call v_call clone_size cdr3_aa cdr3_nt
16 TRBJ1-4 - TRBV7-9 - CASSFIGASRDEKLFF TGTGCCAGCAGCTTCATAGGGGCTTCTCGGGATGAAAAACTGTTTTTT
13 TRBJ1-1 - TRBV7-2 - CASSFSMNTEAFF TGTGCCAGCAGCTTTAGTATGAACACTGAAGCTTTCTTT
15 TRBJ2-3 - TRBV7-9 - CASSALRGSTDTQYF TGTGCCAGCAGCGCATTACGCGGGAGCACAGATACGCAGTATTTT
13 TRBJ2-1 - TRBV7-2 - CASSLDSHNEQFF TGTGCCAGCAGCTTAGACAGCCATAACGAGCAGTTCTTC
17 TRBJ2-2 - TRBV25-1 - CASSEGQTSRDTGELFF TGTGCCAGCAGTGAAGGACAGACGTCTCGGGACACCGGGGAGCTGTTTTTT
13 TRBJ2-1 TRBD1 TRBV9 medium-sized CASRSGTDNEQFF TGTGCCAGCAGGAGTGGGACAGACAATGAGCAGTTCTTC
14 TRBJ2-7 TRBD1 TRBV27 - CASSLRDRLYEQYF TGTGCCAGCAGCCTCCGGGACAGACTCTACGAGCAGTACTTC
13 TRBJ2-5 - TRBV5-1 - CASGLRQGETQYF TGCGCCAGCGGCTTACGGCAGGGCGAGACCCAGTACTTC
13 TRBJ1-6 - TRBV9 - CASSASGGIPLHF TGTGCCAGCAGCGCCTCGGGGGGGATACCCCTCCACTTT
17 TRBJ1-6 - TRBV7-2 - CASSRRTAIDYNSPLHF TGTGCCAGCAGCCGCCGGACAGCGATCGACTATAATTCACCCCTCCACTTT
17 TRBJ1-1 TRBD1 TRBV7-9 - CASSPPRRWTGGTEAFF TGTGCCAGCAGCCCCCCCCGTCGGTGGACAGGCGGCACTGAAGCTTTCTTT